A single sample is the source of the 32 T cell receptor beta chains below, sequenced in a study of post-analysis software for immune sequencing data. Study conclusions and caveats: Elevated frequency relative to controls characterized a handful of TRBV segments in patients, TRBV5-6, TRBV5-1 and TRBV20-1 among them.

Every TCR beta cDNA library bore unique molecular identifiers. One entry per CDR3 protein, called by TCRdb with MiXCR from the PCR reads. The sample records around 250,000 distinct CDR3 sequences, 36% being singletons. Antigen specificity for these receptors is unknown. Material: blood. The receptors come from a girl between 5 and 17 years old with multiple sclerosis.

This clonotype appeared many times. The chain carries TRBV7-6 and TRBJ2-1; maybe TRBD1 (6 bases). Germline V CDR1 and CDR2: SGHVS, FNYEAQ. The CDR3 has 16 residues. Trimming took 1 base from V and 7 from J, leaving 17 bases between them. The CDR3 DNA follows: TGTGCCAGCAGCTTAGAGGACAGTGGGCAGGGGAATGAGCAGTTCTTC. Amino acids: CASSLEDSGQGNEQFF.

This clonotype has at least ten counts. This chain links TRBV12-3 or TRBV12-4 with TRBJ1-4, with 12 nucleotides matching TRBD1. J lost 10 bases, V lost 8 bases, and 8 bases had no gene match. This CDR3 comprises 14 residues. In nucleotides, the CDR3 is TGTGCCAGCGGGACAGGGGGCGCCGGAGGAAAACTGTTTTTT. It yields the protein CASGTGGAGGKLFF.

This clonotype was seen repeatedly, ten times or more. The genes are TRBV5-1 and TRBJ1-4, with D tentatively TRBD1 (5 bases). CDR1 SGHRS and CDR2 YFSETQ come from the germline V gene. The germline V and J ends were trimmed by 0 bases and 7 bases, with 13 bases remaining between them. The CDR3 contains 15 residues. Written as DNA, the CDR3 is TGCGCCAGCAGCTTGGCAAGGGGAGATGGTGAAAAACTGTTTTTT. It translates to CASSLARGDGEKLFF.

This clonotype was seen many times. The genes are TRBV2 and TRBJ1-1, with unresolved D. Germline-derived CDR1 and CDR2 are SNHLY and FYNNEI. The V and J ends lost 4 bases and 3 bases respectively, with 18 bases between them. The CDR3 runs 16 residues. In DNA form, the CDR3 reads TGTGCCAGCAGTGTGTCTGATTCCTCAACCTACACTGAAGCTTTCTTT. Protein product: CASSVSDSSTYTEAFF.

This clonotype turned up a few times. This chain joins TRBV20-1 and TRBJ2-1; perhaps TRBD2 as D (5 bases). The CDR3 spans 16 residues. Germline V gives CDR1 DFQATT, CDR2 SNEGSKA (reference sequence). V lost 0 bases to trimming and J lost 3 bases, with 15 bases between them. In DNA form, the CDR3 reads TGCAGTGCTAGAGAAGCTGGACTGCGAAACTACAATGAGCAGTTCTTC. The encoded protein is CSAREAGLRNYNEQFF.

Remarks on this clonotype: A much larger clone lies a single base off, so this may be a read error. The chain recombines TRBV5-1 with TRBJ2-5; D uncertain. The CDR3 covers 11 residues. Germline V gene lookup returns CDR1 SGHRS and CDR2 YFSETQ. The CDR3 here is CAGSLKETQYF. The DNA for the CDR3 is TGCGCCGGCAGCTTGAAAGAGACCCAGTACTTC. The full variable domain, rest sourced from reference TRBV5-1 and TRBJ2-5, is KAGVTQTPRYLIKTRGQQVTLSCSPISGHRSVSWYQQTPGQGLQFLFEYFSETQRNKGNFPGRFSGRQFSNSRSEMNVSTLELGDSALYLCAGSLKETQYFGPGTRLLVL.

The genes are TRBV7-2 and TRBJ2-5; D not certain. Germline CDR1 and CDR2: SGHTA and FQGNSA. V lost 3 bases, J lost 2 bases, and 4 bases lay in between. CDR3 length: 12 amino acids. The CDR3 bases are TGTGCCAGCAGCTTCCGACAAGAGACCCAGTACTTC. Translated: CASSFRQETQYF.

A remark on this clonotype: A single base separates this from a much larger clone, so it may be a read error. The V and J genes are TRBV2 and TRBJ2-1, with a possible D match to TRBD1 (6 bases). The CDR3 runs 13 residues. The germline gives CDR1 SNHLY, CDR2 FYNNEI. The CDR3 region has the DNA TGTGCCGGCAGTGAACACAGGGTGGATGAGCAGTTCTTC. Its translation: CAGSEHRVDEQFF.

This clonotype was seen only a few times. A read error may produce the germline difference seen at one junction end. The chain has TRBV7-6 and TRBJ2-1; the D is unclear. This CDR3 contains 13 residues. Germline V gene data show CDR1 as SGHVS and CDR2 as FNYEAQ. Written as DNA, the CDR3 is TGTGCCACTGGGGTTAGCTCCCACAATGGGCAGTTCTTC. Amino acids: CATGVSSHNGQFF.

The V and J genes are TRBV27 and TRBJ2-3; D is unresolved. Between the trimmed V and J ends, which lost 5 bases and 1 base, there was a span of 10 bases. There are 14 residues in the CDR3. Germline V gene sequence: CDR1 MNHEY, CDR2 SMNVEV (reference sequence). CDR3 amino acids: CASSPTKGTDTQYF. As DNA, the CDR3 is TGTGCCAGCAGTCCTACGAAAGGCACAGATACGCAGTATTTT.

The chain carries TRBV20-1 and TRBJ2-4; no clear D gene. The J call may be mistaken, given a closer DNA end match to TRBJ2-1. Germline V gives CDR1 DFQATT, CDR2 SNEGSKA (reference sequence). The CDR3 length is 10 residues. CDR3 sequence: CSARDKFQFF. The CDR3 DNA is TGCAGTGCTAGAGATAAGTTTCAGTTCTTC.

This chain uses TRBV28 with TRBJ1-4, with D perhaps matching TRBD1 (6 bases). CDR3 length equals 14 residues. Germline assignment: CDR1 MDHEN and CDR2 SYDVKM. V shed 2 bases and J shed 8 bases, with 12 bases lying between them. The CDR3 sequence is CASSLSGGREKLFF. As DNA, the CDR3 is TGTGCCAGCAGTTTAAGTGGGGGGCGCGAAAAACTGTTTTTT.

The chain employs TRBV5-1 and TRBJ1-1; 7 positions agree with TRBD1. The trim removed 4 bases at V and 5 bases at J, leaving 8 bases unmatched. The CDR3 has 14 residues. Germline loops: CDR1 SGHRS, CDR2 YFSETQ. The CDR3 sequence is CASSRGDSGTEAFF. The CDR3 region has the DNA TGCGCCAGCAGCAGAGGGGACAGCGGGACTGAAGCTTTCTTT.

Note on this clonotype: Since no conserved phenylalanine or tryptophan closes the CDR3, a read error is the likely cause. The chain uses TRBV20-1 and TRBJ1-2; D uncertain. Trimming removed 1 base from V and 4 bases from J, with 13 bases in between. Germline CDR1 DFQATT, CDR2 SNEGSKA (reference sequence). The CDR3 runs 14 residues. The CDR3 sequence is CSARGQRETYGYTL. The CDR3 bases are TGCAGTGCTAGAGGTCAGAGGGAAACCTATGGCTACACCTTA.

The CDR3 DNA is TGCAGTCCTCAGAGGGGGACTGAAGCTTTCTTT. Translated: CSPQRGTEAFF. The chain uses TRBV20-1 and TRBJ1-1, with D possibly matching TRBD1 (6 bases). The germline V gene encodes CDR1 DFQATT and CDR2 SNEGSKA (reference sequence). The CDR3 covers 11 residues. Between the trimmed V and J ends, which lost 8 bases and 5 bases, there was a span of 12 bases.

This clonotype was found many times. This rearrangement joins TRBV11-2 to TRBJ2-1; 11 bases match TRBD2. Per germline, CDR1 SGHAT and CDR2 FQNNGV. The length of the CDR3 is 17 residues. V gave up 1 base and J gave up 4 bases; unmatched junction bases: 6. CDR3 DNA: TGTGCCAGCAGCTTAGCGCAGACTAGCGGGATATACAATGAGCAGTTCTTC. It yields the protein CASSLAQTSGIYNEQFF.

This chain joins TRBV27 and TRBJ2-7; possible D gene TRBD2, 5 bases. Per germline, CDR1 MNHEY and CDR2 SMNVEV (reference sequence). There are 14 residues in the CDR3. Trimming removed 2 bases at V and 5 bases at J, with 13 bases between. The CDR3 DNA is TGTGCCAGCAGTTTACGAGGGATCCTCCACGAGCAGTACTTC. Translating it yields CASSLRGILHEQYF.

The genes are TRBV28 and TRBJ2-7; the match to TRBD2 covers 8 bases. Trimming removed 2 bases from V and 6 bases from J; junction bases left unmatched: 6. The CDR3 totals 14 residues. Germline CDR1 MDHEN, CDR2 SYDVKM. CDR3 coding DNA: TGTGCCAGCAGTTTAGTCGGGAGGGCCGGCGAGCAGTACTTC. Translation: CASSLVGRAGEQYF.

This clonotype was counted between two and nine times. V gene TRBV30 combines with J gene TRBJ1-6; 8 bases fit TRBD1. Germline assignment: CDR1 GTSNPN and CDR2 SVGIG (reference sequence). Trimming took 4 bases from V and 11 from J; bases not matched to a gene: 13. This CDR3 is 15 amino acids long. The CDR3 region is CAWNRRTGSGAPLHF. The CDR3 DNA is TGTGCCTGGAATCGACGGACAGGGTCAGGCGCACCCCTCCACTTT.

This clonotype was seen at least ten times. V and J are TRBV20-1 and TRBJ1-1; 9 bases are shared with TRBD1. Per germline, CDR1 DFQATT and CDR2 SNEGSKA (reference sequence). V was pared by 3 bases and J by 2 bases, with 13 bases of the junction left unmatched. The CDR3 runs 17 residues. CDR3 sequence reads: CSASVPGQGISNTEAFF. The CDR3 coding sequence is TGCAGTGCTAGCGTCCCGGGACAGGGAATCTCTAACACTGAAGCTTTCTTT.

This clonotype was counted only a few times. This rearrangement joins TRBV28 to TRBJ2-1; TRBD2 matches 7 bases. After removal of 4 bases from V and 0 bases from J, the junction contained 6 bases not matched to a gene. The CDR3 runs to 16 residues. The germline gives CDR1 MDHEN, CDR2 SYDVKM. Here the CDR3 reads CASSSLTGGSYNEQFF. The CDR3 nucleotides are TGTGCCAGCAGTTCCCTGACGGGAGGCTCCTACAATGAGCAGTTCTTC. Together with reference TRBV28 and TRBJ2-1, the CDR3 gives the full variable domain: DVKVTQSSRYLVKRTGEKVFLECVQDMDHENMFWYRQDPGLGLRLIYFSYDVKMKEKGDIPEGYSVSREKKERFSLILESASTNQTSMYLCASSSLTGGSYNEQFFGPGTRLTVL.

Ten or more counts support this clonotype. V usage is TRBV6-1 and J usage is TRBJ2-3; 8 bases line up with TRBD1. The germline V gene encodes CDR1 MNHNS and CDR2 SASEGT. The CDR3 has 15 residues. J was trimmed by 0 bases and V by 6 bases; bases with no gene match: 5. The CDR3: CASRDRAVSTDTQYF. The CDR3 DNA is TGTGCCAGCAGGGACAGGGCGGTTAGCACAGATACGCAGTATTTT.

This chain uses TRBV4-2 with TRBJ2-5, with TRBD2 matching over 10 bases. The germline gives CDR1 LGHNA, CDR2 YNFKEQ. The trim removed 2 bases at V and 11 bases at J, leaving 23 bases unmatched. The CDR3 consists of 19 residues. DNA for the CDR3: TGTGCCAGCAGCCAACCCTTCCGGCGGGGTAGCGGGAGGTTCCATGAGCAGTACTTC. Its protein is CASSQPFRRGSGRFHEQYF.

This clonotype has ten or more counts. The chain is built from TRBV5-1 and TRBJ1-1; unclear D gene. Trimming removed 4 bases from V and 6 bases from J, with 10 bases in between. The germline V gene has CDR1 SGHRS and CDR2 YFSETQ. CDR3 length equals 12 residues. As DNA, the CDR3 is TGCGCCAGCAGCCAAACCCTCTCTGAAGCTTTCTTT. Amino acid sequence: CASSQTLSEAFF.

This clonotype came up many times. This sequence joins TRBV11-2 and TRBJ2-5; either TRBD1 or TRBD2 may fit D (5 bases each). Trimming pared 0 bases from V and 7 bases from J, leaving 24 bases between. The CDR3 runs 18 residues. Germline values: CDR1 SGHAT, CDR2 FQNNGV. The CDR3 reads CASSLEGVATTSLRTQYF. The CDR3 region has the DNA TGTGCCAGCAGCTTAGAGGGGGTTGCGACTACCTCCTTGCGGACCCAGTACTTC.

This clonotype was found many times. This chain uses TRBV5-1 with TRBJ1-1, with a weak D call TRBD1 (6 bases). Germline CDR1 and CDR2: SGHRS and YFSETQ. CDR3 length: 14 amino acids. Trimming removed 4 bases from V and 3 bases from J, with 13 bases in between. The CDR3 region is CASSKTAGDTEAFF. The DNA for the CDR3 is TGCGCCAGCAGCAAGACAGCAGGGGACACTGAAGCTTTCTTT.

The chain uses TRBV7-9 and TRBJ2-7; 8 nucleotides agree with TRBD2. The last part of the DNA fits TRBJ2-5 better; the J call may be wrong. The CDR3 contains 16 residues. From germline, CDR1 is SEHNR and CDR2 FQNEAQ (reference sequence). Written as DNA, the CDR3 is TGTGCCAGCAGCTTAGCGTCGACGGGAGGGATGGAGACCCAGTACTTC. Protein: CASSLASTGGMETQYF.

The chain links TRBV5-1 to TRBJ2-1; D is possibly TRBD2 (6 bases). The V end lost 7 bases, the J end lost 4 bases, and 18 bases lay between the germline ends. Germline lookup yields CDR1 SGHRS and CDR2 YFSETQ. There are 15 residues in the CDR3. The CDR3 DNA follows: TGCGCCAGCGACGTTGATGGGAGGAATTACAATGAGCAGTTCTTC. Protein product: CASDVDGRNYNEQFF.

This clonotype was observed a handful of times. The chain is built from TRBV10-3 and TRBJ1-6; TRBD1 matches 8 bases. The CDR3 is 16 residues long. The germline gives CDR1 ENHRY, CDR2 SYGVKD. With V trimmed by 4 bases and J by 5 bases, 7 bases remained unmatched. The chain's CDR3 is CAISATGVGNNSPLHF. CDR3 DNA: TGTGCCATCAGTGCGACAGGGGTAGGGAATAATTCACCCCTCCACTTT.

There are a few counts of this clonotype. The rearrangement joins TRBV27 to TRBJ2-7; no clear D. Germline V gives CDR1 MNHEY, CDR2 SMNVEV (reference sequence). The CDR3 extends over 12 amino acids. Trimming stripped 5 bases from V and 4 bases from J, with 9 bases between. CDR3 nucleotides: TGTGCCAGCAGTCTAGACCCATACGAGCAGTACTTC. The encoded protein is CASSLDPYEQYF.

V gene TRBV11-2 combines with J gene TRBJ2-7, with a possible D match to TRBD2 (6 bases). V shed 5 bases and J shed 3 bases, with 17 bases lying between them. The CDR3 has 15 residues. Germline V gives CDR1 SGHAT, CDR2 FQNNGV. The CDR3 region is CASSPGGGAYYEQYF. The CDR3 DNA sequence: TGTGCCAGCAGCCCGGGTGGAGGGGCCTACTACGAGCAGTACTTC.

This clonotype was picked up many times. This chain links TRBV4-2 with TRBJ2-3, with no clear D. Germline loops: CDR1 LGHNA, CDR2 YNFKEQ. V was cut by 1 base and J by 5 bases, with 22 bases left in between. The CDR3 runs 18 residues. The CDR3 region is CASSQGALDPRRLDTQYF. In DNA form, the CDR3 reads TGTGCCAGCAGCCAAGGGGCGTTGGATCCACGGAGATTAGATACGCAGTATTTT.